Each of the 15 T cell receptor beta chains below was sequenced from the same sample in a study of blood T cell repertoires in COVID-19. Method: immunoSEQ multiplex PCR; TCRdb's copy keeps in-frame clones and lacks some. The sample shows approximately 150,000 clones, around four fifths of them seen only once. The source material was peripheral blood. The receptor set was obtained from a human donor in a cohort sampled during active COVID-19.

The V gene is TRBV18, the J gene TRBJ2-3; 12 bases are a match to TRBD2. J lost 5 bases, V lost 3 bases, and 6 bases had no gene match. Germline-derived CDR1 and CDR2 are KGHSH and LQKENI. The CDR3 consists of 16 residues. In nucleotides, the CDR3 is TGTGCCAGCTCACCCGGACTAGCGGGGTATCGAGATACGCAGTATTTT. It codes for CASSPGLAGYRDTQYF.

The chain employs TRBV9 and TRBJ1-2; D not resolved. In germline, CDR1 is SGDLS, CDR2 YYNGEE. V shed 4 bases and J shed 8 bases, with 15 bases lying between them. CDR3 size: 13 residues. The CDR3 sequence is CASSTRSSSGYTF. The CDR3 coding sequence is TGTGCCAGCAGCACCCGCTCTAGTAGCGGCTACACCTTC.

V gene TRBV5-4 combines with J gene TRBJ2-5; 9 bases agree with TRBD2. With V trimmed by 4 bases and J by 5 bases, 6 bases remained unmatched. The CDR3 is made up of 14 amino acids. Germline CDR1 reads SGHNT; CDR2 reads YYREEE (reference sequence). CDR3 DNA sequence: TGTGCCAGCAGCCTAGCGGGGAGAGGGGAGACCCAGTACTTC. Amino acids: CASSLAGRGETQYF.

This chain connects TRBV29-1 to TRBJ1-3; the D gene is possibly TRBD1 (6 bases). V was clipped by 2 bases and J by 4 bases, with 12 bases between them. The CDR3 has 14 amino acids. CDR1 and CDR2 from the germline V gene are SQVTM and ANQGSEA. Written as DNA, the CDR3 is TGCAGCGTTGAAAGCCAGGGGATCGGAAACACCATATATTTT. Translated: CSVESQGIGNTIYF.

The chain carries TRBV19 and TRBJ1-3; 7 bases map to TRBD1. Germline V lookup: CDR1 LNHDA, CDR2 SQIVND (reference sequence). Trimming at V came to 5 bases and at J to 4 bases, leaving 8 bases not matched to a gene. The CDR3 totals 15 residues. CDR3 loop: CASSHRQGRGNTIYF. Here the CDR3 DNA reads TGTGCCAGTAGTCATCGACAGGGACGAGGAAACACCATATATTTT.

The chain carries TRBV9 and TRBJ2-1; 8 bases are shared with TRBD2. The CDR3 length is 16 residues. The J segment lost 4 bases and the V segment lost 0 bases, leaving 6 bases of the junction unmatched. Germline V gene sequence: CDR1 SGDLS, CDR2 YYNGEE. CDR3: CASSVGREGIYNEQFF. The CDR3 nucleotides are TGTGCCAGCAGCGTAGGACGGGAGGGGATTTACAATGAGCAGTTCTTC.

The chain recombines TRBV19 with TRBJ2-5; 8 bases line up with TRBD2. From germline, CDR1 is LNHDA and CDR2 SQIVND (reference sequence). The CDR3 extends over 15 amino acids. Trimming took 6 bases from V and 9 from J; bases not matched to a gene: 15. The CDR3 loop reads CASSPRHGSGASQYF. CDR3 nucleotides: TGTGCCAGTAGCCCTCGACATGGTAGCGGGGCTTCCCAGTACTTC.

This clone was recorded a few times. This chain links TRBV24-1 with TRBJ2-5, with 11 nucleotides matching TRBD2. Per germline, CDR1 KGHDR and CDR2 SFDVKD. There are 18 residues in the CDR3. With 2 bases clipped from V and 3 bases from J, the junction kept 10 bases outside the gene matches. The CDR3 region is CATSDSLAGGREKETQYF. CDR3 bases: TGTGCCACCAGTGATTCGCTAGCGGGGGGTAGAGAGAAAGAGACCCAGTACTTC.

The chain is built from TRBV7-2 and TRBJ2-7; tentative D call: TRBD2 (5 bases). CDR3 length equals 14 residues. V was shortened by 5 bases and J by 0 bases, with 11 bases between the two germline ends. The V gene's germline CDR1 is SGHTA and CDR2 FQGNSA. The CDR3 spells CASSRTGSSYEQYF. CDR3 DNA sequence: TGTGCCAGCAGCCGTACGGGAAGCTCCTACGAGCAGTACTTC.

This clone was observed a few times. This sequence joins TRBV29-1 and TRBJ2-1, with 8 bases identical to TRBD2. The CDR3 has 14 residues. CDR1 is SQVTM, CDR2 ANQGSEA, per germline. Unmatched junction bases numbered 10, after V lost 5 bases and J lost 7 bases. CDR3 amino acids: CSVSTSGGGNEQFF. The CDR3 DNA follows: TGCAGCGTTTCAACTAGCGGAGGGGGGAATGAGCAGTTCTTC.

CDR3 protein: CASNTGFGQPQHF. The CDR3 coding sequence is TGCGCCAGCAATACAGGGTTCGGTCAGCCCCAGCATTTT. The V gene is TRBV10-2, the J gene TRBJ1-5; possibly TRBD1 for D (6 bases). The V end was cut by 7 bases, the J end by 6 bases, with 13 bases between. This CDR3 spans 13 amino acids. The germline CDR1 and CDR2 sequences are WSHSY and SAAADI.

The V and J genes are TRBV15 and TRBJ2-1; 7 positions match TRBD2. V trimming: 5 bases; J trimming: 2 bases; junction bases outside the gene matches: 6. Germline V gene lookup returns CDR1 LNHNV and CDR2 YYDKDF (reference sequence). The CDR3 consists of 15 residues. CDR3 sequence reads: CATSQSGAAYNEQFF. The CDR3 coding sequence is TGTGCCACCAGCCAGAGCGGGGCGGCCTACAATGAGCAGTTCTTC.

V and J are TRBV5-1 and TRBJ1-1; 9 positions agree with TRBD1. CDR1 is SGHRS and CDR2 is YFSETQ in the germline V gene. Losses at the gene ends were 3 bases for V and 5 bases for J; bases not matched to a gene: 8. The CDR3 has 15 amino acids. The CDR3 DNA is TGCGCCAGCAGCTACGGGACAGGGCTGGAAACTGAAGCTTTCTTT. Translation gives CASSYGTGLETEAFF.

CDR3 sequence reads: CASSLAPGLAGGRRNEQFF. The CDR3 coding sequence is TGCGCCAGCAGCTTGGCCCCGGGACTAGCGGGAGGGCGGAGGAATGAGCAGTTCTTC. The rearrangement uses TRBV5-1 and TRBJ2-1; 16 nucleotides align to TRBD2. The trim removed 0 bases at V and 7 bases at J, leaving 10 bases unmatched. The CDR3 spans 19 residues. Germline CDR1 and CDR2: SGHRS and YFSETQ.

The chain couples TRBV4-2 to TRBJ2-5; 7 bases are a match to TRBD1. The CDR3 is 15 amino acids. V shed 0 bases, J shed 2 bases, and the junction held 3 bases outside the gene matches. Looked up from germline, CDR1 is LGHNA and CDR2 is YNFKEQ. The CDR3 sequence: CASSQEWGQQETQYF. DNA for the CDR3: TGTGCCAGCAGCCAAGAGTGGGGACAGCAAGAGACCCAGTACTTC.